The T cell receptor (beta chain) described here comes from a study of T cells in Graves' hyperthyroidism and ophthalmopathy. Trimming took 4 bases from V and 8 from J, leaving 5 bases between them. Germline values: CDR1 SGHAT, CDR2 FQNNGV. The CDR3 length is 11 residues. There are a few counts of this clonotype. The CDR3 regions of TCR beta were amplified from RNA transcripts. TCR CDR3 regions were first amplified by RT-PCR with HTBI primers. TCRdb ran MiXCR on the multiplex PCR reads and lists one entry per CDR3 protein. The table includes around 570,000 distinct CDR3 sequences, about 20% detected once.

This clonotype was obtained from a middle-aged man with Graves' ophthalmopathy. The chain links TRBV11-2 to TRBJ1-4; D call uncertain. The specimen was blood. The CDR3 DNA sequence: TGTGCCAGCAGCTCCTTCGAAAAACTGTTTTTT. It specifies CASSSFEKLFF. The whole variable domain, remainder taken from reference TRBV11-2 and TRBJ1-4, is EAGVAQSPRYKIIEKRQSVAFWCNPISGHATLYWYQQILGQGPKLLIQFQNNGVVDDSQLPKDRFSAERLKGVDSTLKIQPAKLEDSAVYLCASSSFEKLFFGSGTQLSVL.